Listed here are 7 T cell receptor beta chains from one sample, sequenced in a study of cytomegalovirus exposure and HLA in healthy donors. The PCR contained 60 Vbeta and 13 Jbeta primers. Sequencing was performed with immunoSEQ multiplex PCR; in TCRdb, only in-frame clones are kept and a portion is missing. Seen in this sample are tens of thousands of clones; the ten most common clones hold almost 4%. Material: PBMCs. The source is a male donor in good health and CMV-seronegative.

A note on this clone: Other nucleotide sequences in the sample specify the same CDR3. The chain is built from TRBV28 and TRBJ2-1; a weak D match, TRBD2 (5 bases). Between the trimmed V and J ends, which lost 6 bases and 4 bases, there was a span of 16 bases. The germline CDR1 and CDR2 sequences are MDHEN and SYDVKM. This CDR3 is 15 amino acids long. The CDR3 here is CASSPSGLRYNEQFF. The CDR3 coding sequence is TGTGCCAGCAGCCCATCCGGACTGCGGTACAATGAGCAGTTCTTC. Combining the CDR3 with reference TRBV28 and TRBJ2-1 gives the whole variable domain DVKVTQSSRYLVKRTGEKVFLECVQDMDHENMFWYRQDPGLGLRLIYFSYDVKMKEKGDIPEGYSVSREKKERFSLILESASTNQTSMYLCASSPSGLRYNEQFFGPGTRLTVL.

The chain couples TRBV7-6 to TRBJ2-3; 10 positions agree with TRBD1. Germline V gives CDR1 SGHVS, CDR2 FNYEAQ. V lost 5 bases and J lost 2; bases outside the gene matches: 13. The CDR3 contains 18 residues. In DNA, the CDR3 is TGTGCCAGCAGCCCGGGACAGGGGTTAGCGGGGCACACAGATACGCAGTATTTT. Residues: CASSPGQGLAGHTDTQYF.

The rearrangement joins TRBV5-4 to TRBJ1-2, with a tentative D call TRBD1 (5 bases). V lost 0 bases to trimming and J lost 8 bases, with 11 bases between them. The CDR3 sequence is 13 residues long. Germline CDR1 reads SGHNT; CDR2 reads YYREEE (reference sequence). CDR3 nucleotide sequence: TGTGCCAGCAGCTTGGCAGGCGCAGGGGGCTACACCTTC. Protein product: CASSLAGAGGYTF.

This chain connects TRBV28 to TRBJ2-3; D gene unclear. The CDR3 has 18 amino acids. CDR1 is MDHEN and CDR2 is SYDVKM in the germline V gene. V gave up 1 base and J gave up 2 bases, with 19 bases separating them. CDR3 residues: CASSLYSPHQDPTDTQYF. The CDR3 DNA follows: TGTGCCAGCAGTTTATACAGCCCCCACCAGGATCCCACAGATACGCAGTATTTT.

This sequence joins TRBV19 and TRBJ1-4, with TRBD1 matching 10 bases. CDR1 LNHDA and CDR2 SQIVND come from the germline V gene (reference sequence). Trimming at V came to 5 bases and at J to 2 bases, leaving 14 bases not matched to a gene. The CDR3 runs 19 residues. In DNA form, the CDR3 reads TGTGCCAGTAGTCGCCGGGACAGGGGACCTATCCTTACTAATGAAAAACTGTTTTTT. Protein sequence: CASSRRDRGPILTNEKLFF.

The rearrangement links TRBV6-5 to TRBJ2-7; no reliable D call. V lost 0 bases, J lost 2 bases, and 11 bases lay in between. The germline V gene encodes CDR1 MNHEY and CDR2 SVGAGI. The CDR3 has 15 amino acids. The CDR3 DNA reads TGTGCCAGCAGTTACTCAGCCGAAAACGCCTACGAGCAGTACTTC. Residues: CASSYSAENAYEQYF.

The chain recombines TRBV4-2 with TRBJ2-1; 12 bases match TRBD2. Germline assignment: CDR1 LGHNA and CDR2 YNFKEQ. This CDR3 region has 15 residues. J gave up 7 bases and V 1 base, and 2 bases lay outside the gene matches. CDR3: CASSQGLAGVNEQFF. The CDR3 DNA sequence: TGTGCCAGCAGCCAAGGACTAGCGGGAGTGAATGAGCAGTTCTTC.